These 21 T cell receptor beta chains were sequenced from one sample in a study of human T cells and chemical hapten exposure. Time point described: patch test 1, 2 weeks after DPC sensitization. Treatment noted: therapeutic diphenylcyclopropenone sensitization with weekly scalp DPC. TCRdb analysed the RACE reads with MiXCR anew, one entry per CDR3 protein. The sample lists roughly 100,000 distinct CDR3 sequences; more than 9.5% were seen once. The sample in question was whole blood, obtained in connection with sensitization to the hapten diphenylcyclopropenone (DPC). These receptors came from a woman in her thirties or forties with alopecia areata. Some clones in this sample may be carry-over from other donors' samples.

This clonotype was seen ten or more times. The genes are TRBV28 and TRBJ2-3; D gene ambiguous. Germline CDR1 reads MDHEN; CDR2 reads SYDVKM. Trimming took 5 bases from V and 4 from J, leaving 4 bases between them. CDR3 length: 11 amino acids. The chain's CDR3 is CASSRPDTQYF. DNA of the CDR3: TGTGCCAGCAGTAGGCCAGATACGCAGTATTTT.

In its sample, this clonotype was seen a few times. The CDR3 protein is CASSGWAGGQDTQYF. CDR3 in DNA: TGTGCCAGCAGTGGATGGGCAGGGGGCCAGGATACGCAGTATTTT. This sequence joins TRBV6-1 and TRBJ2-3; 8 bases map to TRBD1. Unmatched junction bases numbered 9, after V lost 4 bases and J lost 6 bases. CDR3 length: 15 amino acids. Per the germline V gene, CDR1 is MNHNS and CDR2 is SASEGT.

The V and J genes are TRBV30 and TRBJ2-2; no clear D. The CDR3 is made up of 11 amino acids. Deletions cut 2 bases from V and 6 bases from J, with 4 bases between. CDR1 GTSNPN and CDR2 SVGIG come from the germline V gene (reference sequence). CDR3 residues: CAWSFPGELFF. Written as DNA, the CDR3 is TGTGCCTGGAGTTTCCCCGGGGAGCTGTTTTTT. Using reference TRBV30 and TRBJ2-2 for the parts outside the CDR3, the full variable domain is SQTIHQWPATLVQPVGSPLSLECTVEGTSNPNLYWYRQAAGRGLQLLFYSVGIGQISSEVPQNLSASRPQDRQFILSSKKLLLSDSGFYLCAWSFPGELFFGEGSRLTVL.

This clonotype was picked up many times. The V and J genes are TRBV20-1 and TRBJ1-4, with D uncertain. The CDR3 sequence is 14 residues long. Germline-derived CDR1 and CDR2 are DFQATT and SNEGSKA (reference sequence). V gave up 0 bases and J gave up 7 bases, with 12 bases separating them. This CDR3 is CSARDRVFGEKLFF. CDR3 nucleotide sequence: TGCAGTGCTAGAGATCGAGTGTTCGGTGAAAAACTGTTTTTT.

This clonotype was seen repeatedly, ten times or more. The chain couples TRBV19 to TRBJ2-5, with 13 bases aligning to TRBD2. Losses at the gene ends were 6 bases for V and 1 base for J; bases not matched to a gene: 5. CDR1 and CDR2 from the germline V gene are LNHDA and SQIVND (reference sequence). The CDR3 loop spans 16 amino acids. DNA for the CDR3: TGTGCCAGTAGATCACTAGCGGGGGGGCGCCAAGAGACCCAGTACTTC. This translates into CASRSLAGGRQETQYF.

This clonotype was seen ten or more times. The chain is built from TRBV20-1 and TRBJ2-7, with TRBD1 identical over 12 bases. This CDR3 is built from 14 residues. The J segment lost 5 bases and the V segment lost 3 bases, leaving 5 bases of the junction unmatched. The V gene's germline CDR1 is DFQATT and CDR2 SNEGSKA (reference sequence). This CDR3 reads CSARGTGGNHEQYF. The DNA for the CDR3 is TGCAGTGCTAGGGGGACAGGGGGCAATCACGAGCAGTACTTC.

In regard to this clonotype: The missing conserved phenylalanine or tryptophan at the end of this CDR3 makes a read error likely. The chain couples TRBV10-3 to TRBJ2-7, with D uncertain. The V gene's germline CDR1 is ENHRY and CDR2 SYGVKD. The CDR3 is 13 residues long. The V end lost 3 bases, the J end lost 6 bases, and 12 bases lay between the germline ends. CDR3 region: CAISDSINGEQYC. The CDR3 region has the DNA TGTGCCATCAGTGACTCGATAAACGGCGAGCAGTACTGT.

This clonotype was counted between two and nine times. V gene TRBV15 combines with J gene TRBJ2-7; TRBD1 agrees at 7 bases. With V trimmed by 0 bases and J by 4 bases, 12 bases remained unmatched. Germline loops: CDR1 LNHNV, CDR2 YYDKDF (reference sequence). The CDR3 runs to 17 residues. This CDR3 reads CATSRDHQSSRGYEQYF. Written as DNA, the CDR3 is TGTGCCACCAGCAGAGATCACCAGTCTTCCAGGGGGTACGAGCAGTACTTC. Supplemented by reference TRBV15 and TRBJ2-7, the full variable domain reads DAMVIQNPRYQVTQFGKPVTLSCSQTLNHNVMYWYQQKSSQAPKLLFHYYDKDFNNEADTPDNFQSRRPNTSFCFLDIRSPGLGDTAMYLCATSRDHQSSRGYEQYFGPGTRLTVT.

This clonotype was counted a single time. A read error is possible here, since a much larger clone lies one base away. This chain's CDR3 is CASGRDSRVNSPLHF. CDR3 nucleotides: TGTGCTAGTGGCAGGGACAGCCGTGTGAATTCACCCCTCCACTTT. V usage is TRBV12-5 and J usage is TRBJ1-6; 7 nucleotides agree with TRBD1. Germline V lookup: CDR1 LGHNT, CDR2 FRNRAP. The trim removed 6 bases at V and 7 bases at J, leaving 9 bases unmatched. The CDR3 sequence is 15 residues long. Combining the CDR3 with reference TRBV12-5 and TRBJ1-6 gives the whole variable domain DARVTQTPRHKVTEMGQEVTMRCQPILGHNTVFWYRQTMMQGLELLAYFRNRAPLDDSGMPKDRFSAEMPDATLATLKIQPSEPRDSAVYFCASGRDSRVNSPLHFGNGTRLTVT.

This clonotype was picked up a small number of times. This chain joins TRBV7-2 and TRBJ2-7; TRBD2 is a possible D gene (6 bases). CDR3 size: 12 residues. V was clipped by 6 bases and J by 10 bases, with 16 bases between them. The germline V gene encodes CDR1 SGHTA and CDR2 FQGNSA. CDR3 bases: TGTGCCAGCAGGTGGGAGCGCGGGGACCAGTACTTC. It translates to CASRWERGDQYF.

This clonotype was observed a few times. The V call is TRBV20-1, the J call TRBJ1-1; possibly TRBD1 for D (6 bases). This CDR3 comprises 13 residues. The V end lost 6 bases, the J end lost 4 bases, and 15 bases lay between the germline ends. Germline V lookup: CDR1 DFQATT, CDR2 SNEGSKA (reference sequence). The CDR3 reads CSARQGSGTEAFF. The DNA of the CDR3 is TGCAGTGCCCGTCAGGGGAGTGGCACTGAAGCTTTCTTT.

This clonotype was observed a handful of times. The chain links TRBV5-5 to TRBJ1-2, with D unresolved. The CDR3 loop spans 13 amino acids. V lost 4 bases and J 6 bases, leaving 13 bases between the germline ends. Per germline, CDR1 SGHKS and CDR2 YYEKEE (reference sequence). The CDR3 reads CASSLGRLNGYTF. CDR3 coding DNA: TGTGCCAGCAGCCTGGGCCGATTGAATGGCTACACCTTC.

This clonotype came up a few times. V and J are TRBV5-1 and TRBJ1-2; D not certain. This CDR3 is built from 15 residues. Germline values: CDR1 SGHRS, CDR2 YFSETQ. V was cut by 0 bases and J by 2 bases, with 11 bases left in between. The CDR3: CASSLGWQLNYGYTF. CDR3 DNA: TGCGCCAGCAGCTTGGGCTGGCAGCTCAACTATGGCTACACCTTC.

This clonotype was seen ten or more times. The chain is built from TRBV12-3 or TRBV12-4 and TRBJ2-3; D call uncertain. This CDR3 is 14 amino acids long. V was cut by 3 bases and J by 2 bases, with 9 bases left in between. The CDR3 nucleotides are TGTGCCAGCAGTTTTCAGACTTCCACAGATACGCAGTATTTT. It yields the protein CASSFQTSTDTQYF.

This clonotype has a count of ten or more. The chain recombines TRBV28 with TRBJ1-1; D is undetermined. This CDR3 is built from 13 residues. Deletions cut 3 bases from V and 3 bases from J, with 8 bases between. Germline V gene sequence: CDR1 MDHEN, CDR2 SYDVKM. The DNA for the CDR3 is TGTGCCAGCAGTTTGAACATTTACACTGAAGCTTTCTTT. This sequence encodes CASSLNIYTEAFF.

This clonotype showed up just a few times. The chain is built from TRBV27 and TRBJ2-1; D gene uncertain. This CDR3 contains 12 residues. CDR1 and CDR2 from the germline V gene are MNHEY and SMNVEV (reference sequence). The ends were cut back, 9 bases at V and 4 bases at J, with 10 bases in the middle. CDR3 DNA: TGTGCCAGTTCGGATCGATACAATGAGCAGTTCTTC. This encodes CASSDRYNEQFF.

This clonotype was detected ten times or more. V is TRBV9 and J is TRBJ2-5; D unresolved. Germline V lookup: CDR1 SGDLS, CDR2 YYNGEE. Deletions cut 4 bases from V and 4 bases from J, with 17 bases between. CDR3 length equals 15 residues. The chain's CDR3 is CASSSRALTPETQYF. In DNA, the CDR3 is TGTGCCAGCAGCTCCCGAGCCTTAACCCCAGAGACCCAGTACTTC. Drawing the rest from reference TRBV9 and TRBJ2-5, the complete variable domain is DSGVTQTPKHLITATGQRVTLRCSPRSGDLSVYWYQQSLDQGLQFLIQYYNGEERAKGNILERFSAQQFPDLHSELNLSSLELGDSALYFCASSSRALTPETQYFGPGTRLLVL.

A word on this clonotype: A junction end diverges from the germline sequence, so it may reflect a read error. This rearrangement joins TRBV12-3 or TRBV12-4 to TRBJ2-1; D call uncertain. This CDR3 region has 15 residues. CDR3 DNA sequence: TGTGCCAGCAGGCCTCTGGGAAGCTCCTACAATGGGCAGTTCTTC. Protein sequence: CASRPLGSSYNGQFF.

This clonotype has at least ten counts. The chain combines TRBV7-9 with TRBJ2-2, with D maybe TRBD2 (6 bases). The V end was cut by 5 bases, the J end by 1 base, with 14 bases between. The CDR3 runs to 16 residues. The germline CDR1 and CDR2 sequences are SEHNR and FQNEAQ (reference sequence). The CDR3 is CASSRVRGGNTGELFF. CDR3 DNA: TGTGCCAGCAGCCGAGTGCGGGGCGGGAACACCGGGGAGCTGTTTTTT.

The chain joins TRBV5-1 to TRBJ2-2; D is uncertain. This CDR3 is built from 13 residues. The germline V gene has CDR1 SGHRS and CDR2 YFSETQ. The V gene lost 5 bases and the J gene lost 8 bases, with 13 bases spanning the gap. The chain's CDR3 is CASSPQSEGELFF. As DNA, the CDR3 is TGCGCCAGCAGTCCTCAGAGCGAAGGGGAGCTGTTTTTT.

This clonotype was counted at least ten times. The chain links TRBV7-6 to TRBJ2-3; 16 bases agree with TRBD2. Losses at the gene ends were 4 bases for V and 3 bases for J; bases not matched to a gene: 7. Germline CDR1 SGHVS, CDR2 FNYEAQ. The CDR3 consists of 18 residues. The chain's CDR3 is CASSSPGLAGGRTDTQYF. CDR3 sequence (DNA): TGTGCCAGCAGCTCCCCGGGACTAGCGGGAGGGAGGACAGATACGCAGTATTTT.